Detailed here is one T cell receptor (beta chain). This entry comes from a study of control samples from healthy donors and cancer patients. There are 14 residues in the CDR3. V was trimmed by 4 bases and J by 6 bases, leaving 13 bases between them. Germline loops: CDR1 SEHNR, CDR2 FQNEAQ (reference sequence). Generated by immunoSEQ multiplex PCR, the TCRdb table keeps only in-frame clones and is missing some. The sample records roughly 80,000 clones, around 92% being singletons. This rearrangement joins TRBV7-9 to TRBJ1-3, with D possibly being TRBD1 (5 bases). This sequence was found in a woman in her fifties or sixties in good health. The sample comprised blood. The CDR3 DNA reads as TGTGCCAGCAGCTCCGACAGACTAGTAAACACCATATATTTT. It yields the protein CASSSDRLVNTIYF.